This T cell receptor (beta chain) was profiled in a study of blood T cell repertoires in COVID-19. Study in general: Specimens from acute and convalescent COVID-19 originated in the United States, Italy and Spain. Nucleic acid was either cDNA or gDNA, and it came from T cells, B-cell-depleted T cells, or PBMCs.

Germline values: CDR1 LGHNA, CDR2 YNFKEQ. There are 16 residues in the CDR3. The V gene lost 1 base and the J gene lost 2 bases, with 13 bases spanning the gap. Original analysis: From reference gene primer amplification, estimates of nucleated cell counts were derived. Only in-frame clones appear in the TCRdb table, and some are missing; sequencing was by immunoSEQ multiplex PCR. V and J calls and clone size are those listed in that table; D and trimming were worked out from the DNA. The table has 210,000 or so clones, approximately 90% seen once. Material: peripheral blood. This chain uses TRBV4-2 with TRBJ2-3, with D possibly TRBD1 on 5 matching bases. This sequence originates from a young woman who had recovered from COVID-19. CDR3 region: CASSQGTGPPTDTQYF. In DNA, the CDR3 is TGTGCCAGCAGCCAAGGCACAGGTCCCCCCACAGATACGCAGTATTTT.